Presented here are 21 T cell receptor beta chains from one specimen sequenced in a study of follicular helper T cells after annual influenza vaccination. Clones were read by immunoSEQ multiplex PCR, and TCRdb kept only the in-frame ones, dropping some. The sample gives 1,000 to 1,500 clones, approximately 84% of which show up once; under 4.5% is in the top ten. Regarding time point: 2015-2016 season, 7 days after influenza vaccination. Sequencing was performed on CXCR5+ CD38- circulating T follicular helper cells from blood, taken 7 days after influenza vaccination. The subset: circulating Tfh, non-naive CD4+CXCR5+PD-1+ (ICOS+CD38+ or ICOS-CD38-). These receptors came from an adult who received the influenza vaccine.

The genes are TRBV27 and TRBJ2-3, with 9 bases matching TRBD2. V shed 5 bases, J shed 4 bases, and the junction held 4 bases outside the gene matches. The CDR3 length is 14 residues. CDR1 MNHEY and CDR2 SMNVEV come from the germline V gene (reference sequence). The CDR3 region has the DNA TGTGCCAGCAGTAGGGCGGGAGGGTCAGATACGCAGTATTTT. It codes for CASSRAGGSDTQYF.

The chain uses TRBV12-5 and TRBJ2-1; maybe TRBD1 (5 bases). The V gene's germline CDR1 is LGHNT and CDR2 FRNRAP. The ends were cut back, 3 bases at V and 5 bases at J, with 11 bases in the middle. The CDR3 is made up of 14 amino acids. CDR3: CASGFRGTDNEQFF. The DNA for the CDR3 is TGTGCTAGTGGTTTTAGGGGTACCGACAATGAGCAGTTCTTC.

The chain combines TRBV6-6 with TRBJ2-1; 7 bases are shared with TRBD2. The CDR3 has 14 residues. In germline, CDR1 is MNHNY, CDR2 SVGAGI (reference sequence). V lost 0 bases to trimming and J lost 6 bases; unmatched junction nucleotides: 2. This CDR3 is CASSYSGGINEQFF. DNA for the CDR3: TGTGCCAGCAGTTACTCGGGGGGGATCAATGAGCAGTTCTTC.

A note on this clone: This CDR3 fails to terminate in the conserved phenylalanine or tryptophan, so it likely reflects a read error. Because the CDR3's place on the DNA is in doubt, the DNA is left out and the CDR3 is given as listed by TCRdb. The rearrangement uses TRBV7-7 and TRBJ2-7; the table's D call TRBD2 went unverified against the DNA. The CDR3 extends over 14 residues, inclusive of both ends. Germline loops: CDR1 SSHAT, CDR2 FNYEAQ (reference sequence). The CDR3 is CASSSKISAGVLFS.

V is TRBV25-1 and J is TRBJ2-3; TRBD1 matches at 7 bases. Germline CDR1 is MGHDK and CDR2 is SYGVNS. V lost 7 bases to trimming and J lost 3 bases; unmatched junction nucleotides: 4. The CDR3 spans 13 residues. The CDR3 sequence: CASIPGGTDTQYF. The CDR3 DNA follows: TGTGCCAGCATCCCAGGGGGAACAGATACGCAGTATTTT.

The chain has TRBV27 and TRBJ2-3; possibly TRBD2 for D (6 bases). In germline, CDR1 is MNHEY, CDR2 SMNVEV (reference sequence). The CDR3 is made up of 14 amino acids. The V gene lost 6 bases and the J gene lost 5 bases, with 15 bases spanning the gap. CDR3 nucleotide sequence: TGTGCCAGCAGGTGGAGGGGTTTGGGAGATACGCAGTATTTT. It codes for CASRWRGLGDTQYF.

V is TRBV19 and J is TRBJ1-5; weak D call: TRBD1 (6 bases). V lost 9 bases and J lost 8, with 23 bases in between. CDR3 length equals 15 residues. The germline V gene encodes CDR1 LNHDA and CDR2 SQIVND (reference sequence). In DNA form, the CDR3 reads TGTGCCAGCCGTGAGTTACAGGGCGAAGAGAAGCCCCAGCATTTT. It is translated as CASRELQGEEKPQHF.

The chain employs TRBV27 and TRBJ1-1; TRBD1 agrees at 8 bases. This CDR3 comprises 15 residues. Trimming cost V 5 bases and J 1 base; bases outside gene matches: 6. Germline loops: CDR1 MNHEY, CDR2 SMNVEV (reference sequence). Here the CDR3 DNA reads TGTGCCAGCAGTCTACGACAGGGGAAGAACACTGAAGCTTTCTTT. Translation: CASSLRQGKNTEAFF.

The genes are TRBV5-1 and TRBJ2-3; no firm D call. Germline values: CDR1 SGHRS, CDR2 YFSETQ. The CDR3 totals 12 residues. The V end was cut by 3 bases, the J end by 2 bases, with 4 bases between. CDR3 loop: CASSSTTDTQYF. The CDR3 bases are TGCGCCAGCAGCTCCACCACAGATACGCAGTATTTT. Filled out from reference TRBV5-1 and TRBJ2-3, the complete variable domain reads KAGVTQTPRYLIKTRGQQVTLSCSPISGHRSVSWYQQTPGQGLQFLFEYFSETQRNKGNFPGRFSGRQFSNSRSEMNVSTLELGDSALYLCASSSTTDTQYFGPGTRLTVL.

This clone was seen only a few times. The gene calls are TRBV10-3 and TRBJ2-7; 10 positions agree with TRBD2. The CDR3 is 11 residues long. V shed 10 bases and J 6 bases; nucleotides not matched to a gene: 3. Germline values: CDR1 ENHRY, CDR2 SYGVKD. CDR3 region: CATSGRREQYF. The CDR3 region has the DNA TGTGCCACTAGCGGGAGACGCGAGCAGTACTTC.

This clone was counted once. The chain uses TRBV23-1 and TRBJ1-6; D unresolved. TRBV23-1 is an ORF for which the function is uncertain. V shed 0 bases and J shed 5 bases, with 8 bases lying between them. The CDR3 is made up of 15 amino acids. Here the CDR3 DNA reads TGCGCCAGCAGTCAATCGTGTTGCGATAATTCACCCCTCCACTTT. Protein sequence: CASSQSCCDNSPLHF.

The chain joins TRBV7-6 to TRBJ2-5; D is unresolved. Trimming took off 7 bases at V and 5 bases at J, with 17 bases between the two ends. The CDR3 loop spans 14 amino acids. In germline, CDR1 is SGHVS, CDR2 FNYEAQ. The CDR3 here is CASTQPGLSETQYF. In DNA, the CDR3 is TGTGCCAGCACCCAACCCGGCCTTTCGGAGACCCAGTACTTC.

With regard to this clone: One end of the junction varies from germline; a read error may be responsible. The chain uses TRBV7-7 and TRBJ2-6; D is unclear. The CDR3 runs to 15 residues. Germline V lookup: CDR1 SSHAT, CDR2 FNYEAQ (reference sequence). The CDR3 protein is CASSLGVDGANVLTF. The CDR3 DNA follows: TGTGCTAGCAGCTTAGGAGTGGACGGGGCCAACGTCCTGACTTTC.

This clone was observed a single time. This chain links TRBV2 with TRBJ2-3; 9 bases line up with TRBD1. Losses at the gene ends were 4 bases for V and 1 base for J; bases not matched to a gene: 3. This CDR3 region has 15 residues. CDR1 and CDR2 (germline): SNHLY, FYNNEI. The CDR3 loop reads CASSGRDRGTDTQYF. The DNA for the CDR3 is TGTGCCAGCAGTGGGAGGGACAGGGGCACAGATACGCAGTATTTT.

This chain joins TRBV2 and TRBJ1-4, with 9 bases identical to TRBD1. The J segment lost 8 bases and the V segment lost 7 bases, leaving 5 bases of the junction unmatched. The germline V gene has CDR1 SNHLY and CDR2 FYNNEI. The CDR3 is 13 amino acids. This CDR3 is CASTGQGMEKLFF. The CDR3 bases are TGTGCCAGCACCGGACAGGGGATGGAAAAACTGTTTTTT.

This clone was picked up one time. V is TRBV2 and J is TRBJ1-1, with a possible D match to TRBD1 (6 bases). Germline CDR1 and CDR2: SNHLY and FYNNEI. V lost 5 bases and J lost 0, with 13 bases in between. The CDR3 length is 15 residues. The chain's CDR3 is CASSWQGHMNTEAFF. As DNA, the CDR3 is TGTGCCAGCAGTTGGCAGGGGCACATGAACACTGAAGCTTTCTTT. Looking up the rest from reference TRBV2 and TRBJ1-1 gives the full variable domain: EPEVTQTPSHQVTQMGQEVILRCVPISNHLYFYWYRQILGQKVEFLVSFYNNEISEKSEIFDDQFSVERPDGSNFTLKIRSTKLEDSAMYFCASSWQGHMNTEAFFGQGTRLTVV.

The gene calls are TRBV4-2 and TRBJ1-1, with a possible D match to TRBD1 (5 bases). Deletions cut 0 bases from V and 4 bases from J, with 15 bases between. This CDR3 has 16 amino acids. Germline CDR1 reads LGHNA; CDR2 reads YNFKEQ. CDR3 nucleotide sequence: TGTGCCAGCAGCCAAGAGTCTGGGGGATACGTCACTGAAGCTTTCTTT. Protein product: CASSQESGGYVTEAFF.

This clone has a handful of counts. This rearrangement joins TRBV5-1 to TRBJ2-1, with 7 bases matching TRBD2. Trimming at V came to 4 bases and at J to 7 bases, leaving 5 bases not matched to a gene. In germline, CDR1 is SGHRS, CDR2 YFSETQ. The CDR3 extends over 13 amino acids. The DNA of the CDR3 is TGCGCCAGCAGCGGGCGGGGGTGGAATGAGCAGTTCTTC. Translating gives CASSGRGWNEQFF.

The rearrangement uses TRBV6-4 and TRBJ1-5, with D perhaps TRBD1 (6 bases). Trimming removed 1 base at V and 4 bases at J, with 20 bases between. The CDR3 sequence is 18 residues long. Germline CDR1 reads MRHNA; CDR2 reads SNTAGT. CDR3 nucleotide sequence: TGTGCCAGCAGTGACTGGGTTGATTATACAGGGTTGAATCAGCCCCAGCATTTT. Translation gives CASSDWVDYTGLNQPQHF.

V and J are TRBV6-5 and TRBJ1-2, with D hard to call. The CDR3 is made up of 15 amino acids. Trimming took off 5 bases at V and 0 bases at J, with 13 bases between the two ends. Germline V lookup: CDR1 MNHEY, CDR2 SVGAGI. CDR3 coding DNA: TGTGCCAGCAGTCGAGTAGGGAGAACTAACTATGGCTACACCTTC. It yields the protein CASSRVGRTNYGYTF.

J is TRBJ2-7 and V is TRBV2; 16 bases align to TRBD2. The CDR3 covers 17 residues. CDR1 and CDR2 (germline): SNHLY, FYNNEI. Trimming took 1 base from V and 7 from J; bases not matched to a gene: 7. The CDR3 coding sequence is TGTGCCAGCAGTGAAGTGGGACTAGCGGGGGGGCTTCGGGAGCAGTACTTC. Amino acids: CASSEVGLAGGLREQYF.